Listed here are 14 T cell receptor beta chains from one sample, sequenced in a study of cytomegalovirus exposure and HLA in healthy donors. Amplification used 60 Vbeta primers and 13 Jbeta primers. The data were produced by immunoSEQ multiplex PCR, yet TCRdb's version contains in-frame clones alone and is incomplete. Here the sample spans under 150,000 clones, roughly 85% being singletons. The sequencing sample was made of PBMCs. All receptors derive from a male donor in good health and CMV-seronegative.

This clone appeared once. The chain couples TRBV5-1 to TRBJ2-1, with 8 bases lining up with TRBD2. The CDR3 runs to 18 residues. The J segment lost 5 bases and the V segment lost 2 bases, leaving 15 bases of the junction unmatched. Looked up from germline, CDR1 is SGHRS and CDR2 is YFSETQ. The CDR3 bases are TGCGCCAGCAGCTTACAGGGTTCCGGGCTAGCGGGCCACAATGAGCAGTTCTTC. Encoded protein: CASSLQGSGLAGHNEQFF.

V usage is TRBV20-1 and J usage is TRBJ2-1, with D uncertain. This CDR3 comprises 10 residues. The ends were cut back, 1 base at V and 10 bases at J, with 5 bases in the middle. Germline lookup yields CDR1 DFQATT and CDR2 SNEGSKA (reference sequence). The CDR3 DNA reads TGCAGTGCTAGAGGGCGGGAGCAGTTCTTC. It encodes CSARGREQFF.

The DNA of the CDR3 is TGCAGCGTTGCTAGCGGCCCTAGCACAGATACGCAGTATTTT. Translating gives CSVASGPSTDTQYF. This rearrangement joins TRBV29-1 to TRBJ2-3; 7 nucleotides align to TRBD2. The CDR3 loop spans 14 amino acids. V was pared by 4 bases and J by 0 bases, with 4 bases of the junction left unmatched. Germline lookup yields CDR1 SQVTM and CDR2 ANQGSEA.

CDR3 residues: CASSGLWLHSYEQYF. The CDR3 DNA reads TGTGCCAGCAGTGGACTTTGGCTTCACTCCTACGAGCAGTACTTC. V and J are TRBV28 and TRBJ2-7; D may be TRBD2 (5 bases). The CDR3 loop spans 15 amino acids. Trimming pared 5 bases from V and 0 bases from J, leaving 14 bases between. The germline gives CDR1 MDHEN, CDR2 SYDVKM. Variable domain in full (rest from reference TRBV28 and TRBJ2-7): DVKVTQSSRYLVKRTGEKVFLECVQDMDHENMFWYRQDPGLGLRLIYFSYDVKMKEKGDIPEGYSVSREKKERFSLILESASTNQTSMYLCASSGLWLHSYEQYFGPGTRLTVT.

J is TRBJ2-3 and V is TRBV6-6; D call uncertain. The CDR3 runs 12 residues. The germline gives CDR1 MNHNY, CDR2 SVGAGI (reference sequence). V dropped 6 bases and J dropped 2 bases, with 6 bases sitting between them. The CDR3 sequence: CASRASTDTQYF. CDR3 coding DNA: TGTGCCAGCAGGGCCTCCACAGATACGCAGTATTTT.

This clone appeared once. J is TRBJ2-5 and V is TRBV4-2; possible D gene TRBD2, 6 bases. Deletions cut 1 base from V and 11 bases from J, with 14 bases between. CDR1 and CDR2 (germline): LGHNA, YNFKEQ. The CDR3 length is 13 residues. The CDR3 coding sequence is TGTGCCAGCAGCCAAGCGGAGGGTATGGAGCAGTACTTC. This sequence encodes CASSQAEGMEQYF.

This clone is a singleton in its sample. The rearrangement joins TRBV6-6 to TRBJ2-1; 9 bases agree with TRBD2. CDR1 MNHNY and CDR2 SVGAGI come from the germline V gene (reference sequence). CDR3 size: 14 residues. J was trimmed by 8 bases and V by 5 bases; bases with no gene match: 7. CDR3 DNA sequence: TGTGCCAGCAGTAAAGAGGTAGCGGGGGATGAGCAGTTCTTC. Translating gives CASSKEVAGDEQFF.

CDR3 sequence: CASSLIGQSTDTQYF. In DNA form, the CDR3 reads TGTGCCAGCAGCTTAATAGGACAGAGCACAGATACGCAGTATTTT. This chain links TRBV7-9 with TRBJ2-3, with D possibly matching TRBD1 (6 bases). The CDR3 is 15 residues long. The ends were cut back, 2 bases at V and 0 bases at J, with 9 bases in the middle. Germline V gene data show CDR1 as SEHNR and CDR2 as FQNEAQ (reference sequence).

V is TRBV28 and J is TRBJ2-7; D is possibly TRBD1 (5 bases). This CDR3 contains 13 residues. Trimming left V 7 bases short and J 7 bases short, with 17 bases between. The germline V gene encodes CDR1 MDHEN and CDR2 SYDVKM. The CDR3 loop reads CASTLVGAKEQYF. The CDR3 nucleotides are TGTGCCAGCACCCTCGTTGGGGCAAAAGAGCAGTACTTC. The whole variable domain, filled in from reference TRBV28 and TRBJ2-7, reads DVKVTQSSRYLVKRTGEKVFLECVQDMDHENMFWYRQDPGLGLRLIYFSYDVKMKEKGDIPEGYSVSREKKERFSLILESASTNQTSMYLCASTLVGAKEQYFGPGTRLTVT.

This clone was observed once. The V gene is TRBV2, the J gene TRBJ1-1, with 7 bases matching TRBD1. Unmatched junction bases numbered 6, after V lost 6 bases and J lost 5 bases. Germline CDR1 and CDR2: SNHLY and FYNNEI. The CDR3 totals 13 residues. This chain's CDR3 is CASSRDRETEAFF. DNA of the CDR3: TGTGCCAGCAGCAGGGACAGAGAAACTGAAGCTTTCTTT. The full variable domain, its missing parts supplied by reference TRBV2 and TRBJ1-1, is EPEVTQTPSHQVTQMGQEVILRCVPISNHLYFYWYRQILGQKVEFLVSFYNNEISEKSEIFDDQFSVERPDGSNFTLKIRSTKLEDSAMYFCASSRDRETEAFFGQGTRLTVV.

The chain couples TRBV28 to TRBJ2-5; TRBD1 agrees at 7 bases. The CDR3 consists of 13 residues. The V segment lost 3 bases and the J segment 5 bases; nucleotides outside the gene matches: 3. The V gene's germline CDR1 is MDHEN and CDR2 SYDVKM. The CDR3 reads CASSLEQGETQYF. As DNA, the CDR3 is TGTGCCAGCAGTTTGGAACAGGGGGAGACCCAGTACTTC.

The CDR3: CASRGDRTFNEKLFF. For the CDR3, the DNA is TGTGCCAGCAGAGGCGACAGGACCTTTAATGAAAAACTGTTTTTT. The chain has TRBV6-5 and TRBJ1-4; a possible D gene is TRBD1 (6 bases). Germline lookup yields CDR1 MNHEY and CDR2 SVGAGI. The ends were cut back, 6 bases at V and 4 bases at J, with 15 bases in the middle. The CDR3 runs 15 residues.

The rearrangement joins TRBV7-8 to TRBJ1-4; 11 bases line up with TRBD1. The CDR3 contains 15 residues. V gave up 2 bases and J gave up 10 bases; unmatched junction bases: 6. Germline values: CDR1 SGHVS, CDR2 FQNEAQ. In DNA, the CDR3 is TGTGCCAGCAGCTTAACGGGACAGGGGGTAGGAAAACTGTTTTTT. Amino acids: CASSLTGQGVGKLFF.

This chain links TRBV5-5 with TRBJ2-3, with 9 bases matching TRBD2. Germline V gene sequence: CDR1 SGHKS, CDR2 YYEKEE (reference sequence). V was clipped by 2 bases and J by 11 bases; unmatched bases: 6. The CDR3 runs 13 residues. In nucleotides, the CDR3 is TGTGCCAGCAGCTTAACAGCGGGGGGCATGCAGTATTTT. Protein: CASSLTAGGMQYF.